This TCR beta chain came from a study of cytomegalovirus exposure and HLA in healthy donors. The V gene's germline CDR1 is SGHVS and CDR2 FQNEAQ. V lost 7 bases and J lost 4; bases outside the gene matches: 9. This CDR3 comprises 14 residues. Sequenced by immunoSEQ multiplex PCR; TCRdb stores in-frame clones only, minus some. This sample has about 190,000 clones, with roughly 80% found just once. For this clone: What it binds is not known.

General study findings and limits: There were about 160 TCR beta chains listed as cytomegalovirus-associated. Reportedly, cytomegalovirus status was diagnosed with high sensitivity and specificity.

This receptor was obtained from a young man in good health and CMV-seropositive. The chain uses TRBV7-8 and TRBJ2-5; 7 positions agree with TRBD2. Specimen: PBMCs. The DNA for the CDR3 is TGTGCCAGCACCGGGGGAGGGCCGCGAGAGACCCAGTACTTC. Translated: CASTGGGPRETQYF.